Listed below are T cell receptor beta chains from one sample, sequenced in a study of cytomegalovirus exposure and HLA in healthy donors. TCRdb's copy holds only in-frame clones and misses some; the assay was immunoSEQ multiplex PCR. The sample includes 150,000 to 250,000 clones, about four fifths of them seen just once. The sample taken for sequencing was PBMCs. These receptors all stem from a girl between 10 and 17 years old in good health and CMV-seropositive. The CDR3 runs from the conserved cysteine through the conserved F or W. A D gene is named only where the DNA matches it firmly. Not every row has a clone size; where given, it reads once, few, many or a size class.

abundance: .
d_gene: TRBD1
j_gene: TRBJ1-4
v_gene: TRBV29-1
CDR3nt: TGCAGCCCCCCTTGGGTGACAGGGGGAAATGAAAAACTGTTTTTT
CDR3aa: CSPPWVTGGNEKLFF

abundance: .
d_gene: .
j_gene: TRBJ2-5
v_gene: TRBV5-1
CDR3nt: TGCGCCAGCAGCCACGACAGTTCCCAAGAGACCCAGTACTTC
CDR3aa: CASSHDSSQETQYF

abundance: .
d_gene: TRBD1
j_gene: TRBJ1-2
v_gene: TRBV5-6
CDR3nt: TGTGCCAGCAGCTTGACAGGGGTGGATGGCTACACCTTC
CDR3aa: CASSLTGVDGYTF

abundance: .
d_gene: TRBD1
j_gene: TRBJ1-2
v_gene: TRBV7-9
CDR3nt: TGTGCCAGCAGCTTAGTTGCCAGGGGGCGGCCCGATGGCTACACCTTC
CDR3aa: CASSLVARGRPDGYTF

abundance: few
d_gene: TRBD1
j_gene: TRBJ1-1
v_gene: TRBV6-5
CDR3nt: TGTGCCAGCAGTAATCAGGGGGGTGAAGCTTTCTTT
CDR3aa: CASSNQGGEAFF

abundance: .
d_gene: TRBD1
j_gene: TRBJ2-2
v_gene: TRBV15
CDR3nt: TGTGCCACCAGCATTGGCGGACAGGGCTCCACCGGGGAGCTGTTTTTT
CDR3aa: CATSIGGQGSTGELFF

abundance: .
d_gene: .
j_gene: TRBJ2-7
v_gene: TRBV6-5
CDR3nt: TGTGCCAGTAATCAGGGTTGGGAGCAGTACTTC
CDR3aa: CASNQGWEQYF

abundance: .
d_gene: .
j_gene: TRBJ2-5
v_gene: TRBV10-1
CDR3nt: TGCGCCAGCGGGGAGGGGGACCTCCGAGAGACCCAGTACTTC
CDR3aa: CASGEGDLRETQYF

abundance: once
d_gene: .
j_gene: TRBJ2-7
v_gene: TRBV10-1
CDR3nt: TGCGCCAGCAGTGAGAGGAAGGGGTCCGCCTACGAGCAGTACTTC
CDR3aa: CASSERKGSAYEQYF

abundance: .
d_gene: .
j_gene: TRBJ2-1
v_gene: TRBV10-3
CDR3nt: TGTGGGGTGGGGCGGGGCAACAATGAGCAGTTCTTC
CDR3aa: CGVGRGNNEQFF

abundance: once
d_gene: .
j_gene: TRBJ2-1
v_gene: TRBV5-4
CDR3nt: TGTGCCAGCAGCTTGGGCGGGGAGAGCTCCTACAATGAGCAGTTCTTC
CDR3aa: CASSLGGESSYNEQFF

abundance: .
d_gene: TRBD2
j_gene: TRBJ2-5
v_gene: TRBV7-8
CDR3nt: TGTGCCAGCAGCTTAGAATGGGGGGGGAAGACCCAGTACTTC
CDR3aa: CASSLEWGGKTQYF

abundance: .
d_gene: TRBD2
j_gene: TRBJ2-3
v_gene: TRBV19
CDR3nt: TGTGCCAGTAGTATAGGGGCAGGGCGGGGGACAGATACGCAGTATTTT
CDR3aa: CASSIGAGRGTDTQYF

abundance: .
d_gene: .
j_gene: TRBJ2-2
v_gene: TRBV6-1
CDR3nt: TGTGCCAGCAGCAGGGCCCCGGGACTTTCCGGGGAGCTGTTTTTT
CDR3aa: CASSRAPGLSGELFF

abundance: .
d_gene: TRBD1
j_gene: TRBJ1-1
v_gene: TRBV25-1
CDR3nt: TGTGCCAGCAGTGGGCCAGGGGGGAGCACTGAAGCTTTCTTT
CDR3aa: CASSGPGGSTEAFF

abundance: .
d_gene: TRBD2
j_gene: TRBJ2-2
v_gene: TRBV7-2
CDR3nt: TGTGCCAGCAGCTTCGTCGGGGGGGCGGAGTCCGGGGAGCTGTTTTTT
CDR3aa: CASSFVGGAESGELFF

abundance: .
d_gene: .
j_gene: TRBJ1-2
v_gene: TRBV27
CDR3nt: TGTGCCAGCAGTTTCGGATTGGGCGGGGGACGCACCTTC
CDR3aa: CASSFGLGGGRTF

abundance: .
d_gene: .
j_gene: TRBJ1-4
v_gene: TRBV5-3
CDR3nt: TGTGCCAGAAGCTTGTCACTCCCGTTGACTAATGAAAAACTGTTTTTT
CDR3aa: CARSLSLPLTNEKLFF

abundance: .
d_gene: TRBD2
j_gene: TRBJ2-3
v_gene: TRBV19
CDR3nt: TGTGCCAGTAGTATATTAGCGGGAGGCACAGATACGCAGTATTTT
CDR3aa: CASSILAGGTDTQYF

abundance: .
d_gene: .
j_gene: TRBJ1-2
v_gene: TRBV11-3
CDR3nt: TGTGCCAGCAGCTTAGACATTTGGCCCCCGGGACAAGGGAGATTCTATGGCTACACCTTC
CDR3aa: CASSLDIWPPGQGRFYGYTF

abundance: .
d_gene: .
j_gene: TRBJ2-3
v_gene: TRBV5-1
CDR3nt: TGCGCCAGCAGCTTGGTCGGTGGGGCAACGGATACGCAGTATTTT
CDR3aa: CASSLVGGATDTQYF

abundance: few
d_gene: .
j_gene: TRBJ1-4
v_gene: TRBV9
CDR3nt: TGTGCCAGCAGCGTAGGTAGTGTCTCTAATGAAAAACTGTTTTTT
CDR3aa: CASSVGSVSNEKLFF

abundance: once
d_gene: TRBD1
j_gene: TRBJ2-7
v_gene: TRBV11-2
CDR3nt: TGTGCCAGCAGCTTAGATCTTGGGGCAGGGGGTTTCGAGCAGTACTTC
CDR3aa: CASSLDLGAGGFEQYF

abundance: .
d_gene: .
j_gene: TRBJ2-3
v_gene: TRBV29-1
CDR3nt: TGCAGCGTTAGGAGGCTTCTCACAGATACGCAGTATTTT
CDR3aa: CSVRRLLTDTQYF

abundance: .
d_gene: TRBD1
j_gene: TRBJ2-3
v_gene: TRBV18
CDR3nt: TGTGCCAGCTCGCTGGACAGGGACGCAGATACGCAGTATTTT
CDR3aa: CASSLDRDADTQYF

abundance: .
d_gene: .
j_gene: TRBJ2-2
v_gene: TRBV5-6
CDR3nt: TGTGCCAGCAGCCCAGGGTCTACCGGGGAGCTGTTTTTT
CDR3aa: CASSPGSTGELFF

abundance: .
d_gene: .
j_gene: TRBJ1-5
v_gene: TRBV18
CDR3nt: TGTGCCAGCTCACCACCGGCCGGGGGAGGCAATCAGCCCCAGCATTTT
CDR3aa: CASSPPAGGGNQPQHF

abundance: .
d_gene: TRBD1
j_gene: TRBJ1-5
v_gene: TRBV6-6
CDR3nt: TGTGCCAGCAGCCTTGGACAGGGAGGAAATCAGCCCCAGCATTTT
CDR3aa: CASSLGQGGNQPQHF

abundance: .
d_gene: TRBD1
j_gene: TRBJ2-7
v_gene: TRBV10-3
CDR3nt: TGTGCCATCAGTGGCCGACAGGGTTACGAGCAGTACTTC
CDR3aa: CAISGRQGYEQYF

abundance: .
d_gene: TRBD2
j_gene: TRBJ2-7
v_gene: TRBV5-4
CDR3nt: TGTGCCAGCAGCTCGGGGACTAGCGGGGGCTCGAGCTCCTACGAGCAGTACTTC
CDR3aa: CASSSGTSGGSSSYEQYF

abundance: .
d_gene: .
j_gene: TRBJ2-2
v_gene: TRBV19
CDR3nt: TGTGCCAGTAGGCCACAGGTCGCGAACACCGGGGAGCTGTTTTTT
CDR3aa: CASRPQVANTGELFF

abundance: once
d_gene: .
j_gene: TRBJ1-6
v_gene: TRBV4-1
CDR3nt: TGCGCCAGCAGCCAAGATCGGGAGACGGGATTTGGTTCACCCCTCCACTTT
CDR3aa: CASSQDRETGFGSPLHF

abundance: .
d_gene: TRBD1
j_gene: TRBJ2-4
v_gene: TRBV6-5
CDR3nt: TGTGCCAGCACCGACCTAGGGGGCGCCAAAAACATTCAGTACTTC
CDR3aa: CASTDLGGAKNIQYF

abundance: .
d_gene: .
j_gene: TRBJ1-1
v_gene: TRBV18
CDR3nt: TGTGCCAGCTCACCATCTTCTGGGGGCGAAACTGAAGCTTTCTTT
CDR3aa: CASSPSSGGETEAFF

abundance: .
d_gene: TRBD2
j_gene: TRBJ2-3
v_gene: TRBV19
CDR3nt: TGTGCCAGTAGTAGGACTAGCGGGGACTCAGATACGCAGTATTTT
CDR3aa: CASSRTSGDSDTQYF

abundance: .
d_gene: .
j_gene: TRBJ1-5
v_gene: TRBV4-3
CDR3nt: TGCGCCAGCAGCCAAGAAGCCGGGGGCAATCAGCCCCAGCATTTT
CDR3aa: CASSQEAGGNQPQHF

abundance: .
d_gene: TRBD1
j_gene: TRBJ1-2
v_gene: TRBV5-1
CDR3nt: TGCGCCAGCAGCCGTGGGTTGGTGGACAGGCCTACGTCCTATGGCTACACCTTC
CDR3aa: CASSRGLVDRPTSYGYTF

abundance: .
d_gene: TRBD1
j_gene: TRBJ2-2
v_gene: TRBV5-4
CDR3nt: TGTGCCAGCAGCTTCGGGGGACAGGGCAGGATCGGGGAGCTGTTTTTT
CDR3aa: CASSFGGQGRIGELFF

abundance: .
d_gene: .
j_gene: TRBJ1-1
v_gene: TRBV6-5
CDR3nt: TGTGCCAGCAGTTACGGGGCCTGGGCTTTCTTT
CDR3aa: CASSYGAWAFF

abundance: .
d_gene: TRBD1
j_gene: TRBJ1-1
v_gene: TRBV4-2
CDR3nt: TGTGCCAGCAGCCAAGAGTCGACAGGGGGCCCATTGGGGACTGAAGCTTTCTTT
CDR3aa: CASSQESTGGPLGTEAFF

abundance: .
d_gene: TRBD2
j_gene: TRBJ2-1
v_gene: TRBV7-8
CDR3nt: TGTGCCAGCAGCAAAAAACGGGGGGGCCTAAATTATGAGCAGTTCTTC
CDR3aa: CASSKKRGGLNYEQFF

abundance: .
d_gene: TRBD2
j_gene: TRBJ2-1
v_gene: TRBV19
CDR3nt: TGTGCCAGTAGTATACCCGGTGGTAGCGGGGGCTACAATGAGCAGTTCTTC
CDR3aa: CASSIPGGSGGYNEQFF

abundance: .
d_gene: TRBD1
j_gene: TRBJ2-7
v_gene: TRBV15
CDR3nt: TGTGCCACCAGCAGAGGACGGGACAGTCCCTACGAGCAGTACTTC
CDR3aa: CATSRGRDSPYEQYF

abundance: .
d_gene: .
j_gene: TRBJ1-4
v_gene: TRBV9
CDR3nt: TGTGCCAGCAGCGTAGCGACAGCTATAAATGAAAAACTGTTTTTT
CDR3aa: CASSVATAINEKLFF

abundance: .
d_gene: .
j_gene: TRBJ1-2
v_gene: TRBV9
CDR3nt: TGTGCCAGCAGCCAGGGCACATATGGCTACACCTTC
CDR3aa: CASSQGTYGYTF

abundance: .
d_gene: .
j_gene: TRBJ2-7
v_gene: TRBV7-2
CDR3nt: TGTGCCAGCAGCTTAGCCGGGGGCGGGGGTTCCTCCTACGAGCAGTACTTC
CDR3aa: CASSLAGGGGSSYEQYF

abundance: few
d_gene: TRBD2
j_gene: TRBJ2-3
v_gene: TRBV6-5
CDR3nt: TGTGCCAGCAGGCCCCCGGGGGGGGCAGATACGCAGTATTTT
CDR3aa: CASRPPGGADTQYF

abundance: .
d_gene: .
j_gene: TRBJ1-2
v_gene: TRBV19
CDR3nt: TGTGCCAGTAGTATAGGGACAGACCAAGATGGCTACACCTTC
CDR3aa: CASSIGTDQDGYTF

abundance: .
d_gene: .
j_gene: TRBJ1-2
v_gene: TRBV29-1
CDR3nt: TGCAGCGCCGACATTAACTATGGCTACACCTTC
CDR3aa: CSADINYGYTF

abundance: .
d_gene: .
j_gene: TRBJ1-5
v_gene: TRBV6-5
CDR3nt: TGTGCCAGCAGTAACACCCGAGGTCCCCAGCATTTT
CDR3aa: CASSNTRGPQHF

abundance: once
d_gene: .
j_gene: TRBJ2-3
v_gene: TRBV10-1
CDR3nt: TGCGCCAGCTCGGGTCCAGGGCGGGATACGCAGTATTTT
CDR3aa: CASSGPGRDTQYF

abundance: .
d_gene: TRBD1
j_gene: TRBJ1-1
v_gene: TRBV5-6
CDR3nt: TGTGCCAGCAACGCCGGGACAGGGGGCTGGACTGAAGCTTTCTTT
CDR3aa: CASNAGTGGWTEAFF

abundance: .
d_gene: .
j_gene: TRBJ2-2
v_gene: TRBV7-2
CDR3nt: TGTGCCAGCAGTCGGGACACCCAGGCCTACACCGGGGAGCTGTTTTTT
CDR3aa: CASSRDTQAYTGELFF